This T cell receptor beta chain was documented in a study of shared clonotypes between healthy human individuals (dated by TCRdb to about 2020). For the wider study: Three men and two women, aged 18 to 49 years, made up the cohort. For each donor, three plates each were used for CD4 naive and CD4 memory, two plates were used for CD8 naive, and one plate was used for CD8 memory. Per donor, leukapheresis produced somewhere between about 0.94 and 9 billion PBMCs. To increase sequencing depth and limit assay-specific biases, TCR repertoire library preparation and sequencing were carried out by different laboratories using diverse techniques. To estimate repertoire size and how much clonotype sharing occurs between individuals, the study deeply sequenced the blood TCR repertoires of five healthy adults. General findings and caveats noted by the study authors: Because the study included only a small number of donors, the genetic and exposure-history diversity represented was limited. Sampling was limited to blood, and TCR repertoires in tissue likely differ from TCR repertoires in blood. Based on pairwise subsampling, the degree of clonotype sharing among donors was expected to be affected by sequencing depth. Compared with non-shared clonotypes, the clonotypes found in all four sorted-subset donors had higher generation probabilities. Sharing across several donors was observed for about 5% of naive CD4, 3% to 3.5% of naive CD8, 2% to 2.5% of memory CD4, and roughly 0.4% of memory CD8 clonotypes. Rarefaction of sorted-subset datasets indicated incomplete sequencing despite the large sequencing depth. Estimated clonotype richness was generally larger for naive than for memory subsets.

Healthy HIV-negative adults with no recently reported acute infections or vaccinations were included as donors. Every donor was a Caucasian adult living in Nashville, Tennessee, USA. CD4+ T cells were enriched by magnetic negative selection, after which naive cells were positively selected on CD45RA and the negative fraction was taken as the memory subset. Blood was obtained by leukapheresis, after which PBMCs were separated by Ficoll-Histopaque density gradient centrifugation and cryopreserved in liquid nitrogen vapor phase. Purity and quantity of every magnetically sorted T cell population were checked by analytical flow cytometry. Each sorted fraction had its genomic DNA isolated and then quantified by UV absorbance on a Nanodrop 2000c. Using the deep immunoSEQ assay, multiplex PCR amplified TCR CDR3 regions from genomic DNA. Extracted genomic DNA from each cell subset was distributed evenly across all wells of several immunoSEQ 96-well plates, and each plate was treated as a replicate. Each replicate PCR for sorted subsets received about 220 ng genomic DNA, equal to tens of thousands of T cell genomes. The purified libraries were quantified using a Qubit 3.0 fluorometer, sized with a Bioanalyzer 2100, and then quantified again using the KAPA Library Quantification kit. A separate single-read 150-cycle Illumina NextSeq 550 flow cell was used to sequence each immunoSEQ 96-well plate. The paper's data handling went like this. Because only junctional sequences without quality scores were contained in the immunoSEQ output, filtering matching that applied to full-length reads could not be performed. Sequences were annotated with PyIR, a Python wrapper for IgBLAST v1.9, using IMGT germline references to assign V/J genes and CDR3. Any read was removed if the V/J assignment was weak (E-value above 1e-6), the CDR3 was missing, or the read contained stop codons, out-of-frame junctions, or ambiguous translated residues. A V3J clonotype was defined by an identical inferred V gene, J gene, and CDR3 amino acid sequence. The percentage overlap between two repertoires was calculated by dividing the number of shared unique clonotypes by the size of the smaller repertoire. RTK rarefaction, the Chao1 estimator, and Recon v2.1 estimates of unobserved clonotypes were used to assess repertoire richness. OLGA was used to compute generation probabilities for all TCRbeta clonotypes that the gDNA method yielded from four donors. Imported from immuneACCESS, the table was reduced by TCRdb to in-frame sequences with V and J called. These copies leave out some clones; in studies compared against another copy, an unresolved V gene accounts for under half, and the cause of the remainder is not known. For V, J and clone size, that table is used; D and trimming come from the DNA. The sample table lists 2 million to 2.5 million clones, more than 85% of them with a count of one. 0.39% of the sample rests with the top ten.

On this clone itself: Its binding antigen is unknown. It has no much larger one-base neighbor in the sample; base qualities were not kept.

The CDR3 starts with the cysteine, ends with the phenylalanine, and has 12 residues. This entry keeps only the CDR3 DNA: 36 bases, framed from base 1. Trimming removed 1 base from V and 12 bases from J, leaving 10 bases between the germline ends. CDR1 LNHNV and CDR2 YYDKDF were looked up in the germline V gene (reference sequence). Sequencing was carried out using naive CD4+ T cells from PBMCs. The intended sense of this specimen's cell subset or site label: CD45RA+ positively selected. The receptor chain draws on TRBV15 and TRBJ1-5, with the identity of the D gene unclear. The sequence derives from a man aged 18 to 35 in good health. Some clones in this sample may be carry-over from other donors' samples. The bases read TGTGCCACCAGCAGAGTGTTGGGCAACCAGCATTTT. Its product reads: CATSRVLGNQHF.